This T cell receptor (beta chain) was sequenced for a study of cytomegalovirus exposure and HLA in healthy donors. The CDR3 is 16 amino acids. V was trimmed by 4 bases and J by 4 bases, leaving 19 bases between them. The germline gives CDR1 MNHEY, CDR2 SVGAGI. A multiplex PCR was run with 60 Vbeta primers and 13 Jbeta primers. Here immunoSEQ multiplex PCR was the method, and the copy in TCRdb shows in-frame clones only, minus some. This sample has around 57,000 clones, with 89% found just once. With regard to this clone: Its antigen is as yet unknown.

Whole-study results and caveats: Later analysis indicated greater clonal expansion among HLA-associated TCR beta chains than among equally common other chains.

The sequenced material came from PBMCs. The clonotype comes from a man under 40 in good health and CMV-seropositive. The chain combines TRBV6-5 with TRBJ1-1, with D possibly matching TRBD1 (6 bases). The CDR3 region has the DNA TGTGCCAGCAGTTCCCACGCGTTCAGGGGCGGCACTGAAGCTTTCTTT. Amino acids: CASSSHAFRGGTEAFF.